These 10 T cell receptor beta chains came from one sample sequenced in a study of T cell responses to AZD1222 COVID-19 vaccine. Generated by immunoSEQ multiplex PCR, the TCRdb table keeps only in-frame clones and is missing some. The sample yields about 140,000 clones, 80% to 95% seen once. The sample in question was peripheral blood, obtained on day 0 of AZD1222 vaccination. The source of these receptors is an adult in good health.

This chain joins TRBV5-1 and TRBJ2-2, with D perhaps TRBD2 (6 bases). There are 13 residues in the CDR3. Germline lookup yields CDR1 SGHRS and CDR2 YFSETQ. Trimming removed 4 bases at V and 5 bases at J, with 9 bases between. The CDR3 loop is CASSRAGTGELFF. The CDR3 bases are TGCGCCAGCAGCAGGGCGGGAACCGGGGAGCTGTTTTTT.

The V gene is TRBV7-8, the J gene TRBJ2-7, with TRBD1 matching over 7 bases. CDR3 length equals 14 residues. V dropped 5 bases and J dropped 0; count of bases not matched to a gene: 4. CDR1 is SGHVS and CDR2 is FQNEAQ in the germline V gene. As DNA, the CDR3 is TGTGCCAGCAGCCTCCGGGACAGCTCCTACGAGCAGTACTTC. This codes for CASSLRDSSYEQYF.

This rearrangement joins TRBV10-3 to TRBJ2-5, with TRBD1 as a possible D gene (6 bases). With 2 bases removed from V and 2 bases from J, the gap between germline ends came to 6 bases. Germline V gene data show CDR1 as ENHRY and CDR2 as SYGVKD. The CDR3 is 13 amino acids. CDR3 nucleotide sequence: TGTGCCATCAGTGAGGACAGGCAAGAGACCCAGTACTTC. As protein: CAISEDRQETQYF.

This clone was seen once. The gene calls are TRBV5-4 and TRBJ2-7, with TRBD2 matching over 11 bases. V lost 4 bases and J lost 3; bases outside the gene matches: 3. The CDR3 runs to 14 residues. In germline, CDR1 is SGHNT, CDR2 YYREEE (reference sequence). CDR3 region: CASSPGTSGYEQYF. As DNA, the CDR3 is TGTGCCAGCAGCCCCGGGACTAGCGGCTACGAGCAGTACTTC. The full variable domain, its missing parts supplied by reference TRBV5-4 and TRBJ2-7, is ETGVTQSPTHLIKTRGQQVTLRCSSQSGHNTVSWYQQALGQGPQFIFQYYREEENGRGNFPPRFSGLQFPNYSSELNVNALELDDSALYLCASSPGTSGYEQYFGPGTRLTVT.

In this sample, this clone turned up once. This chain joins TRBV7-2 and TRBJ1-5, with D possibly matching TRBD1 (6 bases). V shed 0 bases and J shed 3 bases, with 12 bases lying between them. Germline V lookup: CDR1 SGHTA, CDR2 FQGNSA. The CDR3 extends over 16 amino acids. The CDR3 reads CASSLAAGGFNQPQHF. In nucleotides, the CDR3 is TGTGCCAGCAGCTTAGCGGCCGGGGGCTTCAATCAGCCCCAGCATTTT.

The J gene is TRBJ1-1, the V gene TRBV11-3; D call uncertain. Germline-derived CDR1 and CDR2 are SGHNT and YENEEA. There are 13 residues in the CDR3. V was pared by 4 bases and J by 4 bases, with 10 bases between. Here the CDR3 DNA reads TGTGCCAGCAGCTCAGGACGAGGCACTGAAGCTTTCTTT. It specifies CASSSGRGTEAFF.

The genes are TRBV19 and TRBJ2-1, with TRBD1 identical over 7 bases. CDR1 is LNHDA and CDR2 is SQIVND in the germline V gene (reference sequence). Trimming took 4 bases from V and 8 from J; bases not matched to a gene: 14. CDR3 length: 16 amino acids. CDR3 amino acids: CASSTSGGQSGDEQFF. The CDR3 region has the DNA TGTGCCAGTAGTACGTCAGGGGGACAATCGGGCGATGAGCAGTTCTTC.

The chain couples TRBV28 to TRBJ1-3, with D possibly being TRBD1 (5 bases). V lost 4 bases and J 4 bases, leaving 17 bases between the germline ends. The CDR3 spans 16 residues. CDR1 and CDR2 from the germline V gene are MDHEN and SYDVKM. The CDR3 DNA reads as TGTGCCAGCAGTTCCCCGGGGGGTTCGGCCGGAAACACCATATATTTT. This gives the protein CASSSPGGSAGNTIYF.

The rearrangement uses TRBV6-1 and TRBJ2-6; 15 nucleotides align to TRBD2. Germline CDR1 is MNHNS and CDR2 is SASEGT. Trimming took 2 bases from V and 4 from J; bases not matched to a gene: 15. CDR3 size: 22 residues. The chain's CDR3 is CASSERRTSGGARHSGANVLTF. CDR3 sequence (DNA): TGTGCCAGCAGTGAAAGAAGGACTAGCGGGGGGGCTAGACATTCCGGGGCCAACGTCCTGACTTTC.

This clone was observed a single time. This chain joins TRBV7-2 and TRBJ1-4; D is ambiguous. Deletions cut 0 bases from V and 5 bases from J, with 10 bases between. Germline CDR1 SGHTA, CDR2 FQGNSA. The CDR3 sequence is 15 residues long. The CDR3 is CASSLAAGANEKLFF. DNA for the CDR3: TGTGCCAGCAGCTTAGCAGCAGGTGCGAATGAAAAACTGTTTTTT. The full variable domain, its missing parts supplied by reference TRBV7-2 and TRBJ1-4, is GAGVSQSPSNKVTEKGKDVELRCDPISGHTALYWYRQSLGQGLEFLIYFQGNSAPDKSGLPSDRFSAERTGGSVSTLTIQRTQQEDSAVYLCASSLAAGANEKLFFGSGTQLSVL.